These 30 T cell receptor beta chains share one sample of origin, sequenced in a study of beta chain features in type 1 diabetes. Expressed TCRB transcripts got sequenced, as all isolated RNA was reverse transcribed. Sequencing was performed with immunoSEQ multiplex PCR; in TCRdb, only in-frame clones are kept and a portion is missing. In the table there are about 450,000 clones, about an eighth of which are singletons. The sample comprised naive CD4+ T cells from blood. Receptor source: a woman between 18 and 29 years old in good health.

This chain joins TRBV7-2 and TRBJ1-2, with D unresolved. The CDR3 is 14 residues long. The V gene lost 4 bases and the J gene lost 2 bases, with 11 bases spanning the gap. In germline, CDR1 is SGHTA, CDR2 FQGNSA. This CDR3 reads CASSSFTGNYGYTF. The CDR3 nucleotides are TGTGCCAGCAGCTCTTTTACGGGAAACTATGGCTACACCTTC.

V gene TRBV5-4 combines with J gene TRBJ2-3; 11 positions match TRBD2. CDR1 is SGHNT and CDR2 is YYREEE in the germline V gene (reference sequence). V shed 4 bases and J 4 bases; nucleotides not matched to a gene: 5. This CDR3 spans 15 amino acids. The CDR3 region has the DNA TGTGCCAGCAGCCACCCGGGACTAGCGGCAGATACGCAGTATTTT. It is translated as CASSHPGLAADTQYF.

This clone turned up a few times. The same CDR3 also results from other DNA sequences found in this sample. The chain couples TRBV6-5 to TRBJ2-5, with D perhaps matching TRBD1 (6 bases). This CDR3 spans 13 amino acids. V was trimmed by 5 bases and J by 1 base, leaving 8 bases between them. Germline V gene sequence: CDR1 MNHEY, CDR2 SVGAGI. CDR3 in DNA: TGTGCCAGCAGTCGGACAGTCCAAGAGACCCAGTACTTC. Translating it yields CASSRTVQETQYF.

The chain is built from TRBV5-4 and TRBJ1-2; D is ambiguous. Trimming took off 2 bases at V and 10 bases at J, with 18 bases between the two ends. The CDR3 is made up of 14 amino acids. Germline assignment: CDR1 SGHNT and CDR2 YYREEE (reference sequence). CDR3 sequence (DNA): TGTGCCAGCAGCTTACGGGTCGTAAGGCAAATCTACACCTTC. It codes for CASSLRVVRQIYTF.

The rearrangement uses TRBV7-3 and TRBJ2-1; 10 positions match TRBD2. Germline CDR1 SGHTA, CDR2 FQGTGA. J was trimmed by 6 bases and V by 4 bases; bases with no gene match: 6. This CDR3 has 15 residues. The DNA for the CDR3 is TGTGCCAGCAGCTCTACCCGACTAGCGGGCAATGAGCAGTTCTTC. It specifies CASSSTRLAGNEQFF. Supplemented by reference TRBV7-3 and TRBJ2-1, the full variable domain reads GAGVSQTPSNKVTEKGKYVELRCDPISGHTALYWYRQSLGQGPEFLIYFQGTGAADDSGLPNDRFFAVRPEGSVSTLKIQRTERGDSAVYLCASSSTRLAGNEQFFGPGTRLTVL.

V and J are TRBV2 and TRBJ2-3, with D possibly being TRBD1 (6 bases). The CDR3 consists of 11 residues. In germline, CDR1 is SNHLY, CDR2 FYNNEI. V was cut by 8 bases and J by 6 bases, with 9 bases left in between. CDR3 DNA sequence: TGTGCCAGCGGTCAGGGGGATACGCAGTATTTT. Translated: CASGQGDTQYF.

The V gene is TRBV2, the J gene TRBJ1-5; TRBD1 agrees at 7 bases. Germline CDR1 is SNHLY and CDR2 is FYNNEI. The CDR3 is made up of 14 amino acids. The junction had 6 bases not matched to a gene; V was cut back by 6 bases and J by 4 bases. The chain's CDR3 is CASRSGQPNQPQHF. The CDR3 DNA follows: TGTGCCAGCAGGTCGGGACAGCCTAATCAGCCCCAGCATTTT.

The rearrangement joins TRBV19 to TRBJ2-3, with D hard to call. Trimming stripped 3 bases from V and 3 bases from J, with 4 bases between. CDR3 length equals 12 residues. Per the germline V gene, CDR1 is LNHDA and CDR2 is SQIVND (reference sequence). This CDR3 reads CASSIRTDTQYF. The CDR3 bases are TGTGCCAGTAGTATCCGGACAGATACGCAGTATTTT.

V is TRBV11-2 and J is TRBJ2-5, with D unclear. The V gene's germline CDR1 is SGHAT and CDR2 FQNNGV. The V and J ends lost 3 bases and 5 bases respectively, with 4 bases between them. The CDR3 totals 11 residues. CDR3 bases: TGTGCCAGCAGCTTCCTTGAGACCCAGTACTTC. This translates into CASSFLETQYF.

This clone was observed a handful of times. Other DNA sequences in this specimen translate into the identical CDR3. The chain is built from TRBV20-1 and TRBJ2-7; weak D call: TRBD1 (5 bases). Germline lookup yields CDR1 DFQATT and CDR2 SNEGSKA (reference sequence). Deletions cut 5 bases from V and 3 bases from J, with 8 bases between. The CDR3 is 11 residues long. CDR3 amino acids: CSAGDSYEQYF. The CDR3 DNA follows: TGCAGTGCTGGCGACAGCTACGAGCAGTACTTC.

This clone showed up just a few times. The chain employs TRBV9 and TRBJ2-4; D uncertain. V was pared by 0 bases and J by 6 bases, with 7 bases between. Per germline, CDR1 SGDLS and CDR2 YYNGEE. The CDR3 spans 13 residues. CDR3 DNA: TGTGCCAGCAGCGTAGAGGGCAGAAACATTCAGTACTTC. This translates into CASSVEGRNIQYF.

This clone was seen a single time. In the same sample, other DNA sequences code for this CDR3. The genes are TRBV27 and TRBJ2-7, with 7 positions matching TRBD2. The germline V gene encodes CDR1 MNHEY and CDR2 SMNVEV (reference sequence). Trimming at V came to 2 bases and at J to 3 bases, leaving 1 base not matched to a gene. The CDR3 is made up of 13 amino acids. The chain's CDR3 is CASSLRTSYEQYF. CDR3 in DNA: TGTGCCAGCAGTTTAAGGACTAGCTACGAGCAGTACTTC.

This clone has only one observation. The DNA of the CDR3 is TGTGCCAGCAGCTTGTCAGGGGCCACCGGGGAGCTGTTTTTT. Its translation: CASSLSGATGELFF. The V and J genes are TRBV7-2 and TRBJ2-2; a possible D gene is TRBD1 (6 bases). This CDR3 has 14 amino acids. The germline V gene has CDR1 SGHTA and CDR2 FQGNSA. Trimming shortened V by 3 bases and J by 4 bases, and 9 bases separated the two germline ends.

The chain joins TRBV18 to TRBJ2-2; 7 positions agree with TRBD1. Unmatched junction bases numbered 2, after V lost 6 bases and J lost 1 base. Per the germline V gene, CDR1 is KGHSH and CDR2 is LQKENI. The CDR3 is 14 amino acids. The CDR3 region is CASSRDRNTGELFF. The CDR3, as DNA: TGTGCCAGCTCCCGGGACAGGAACACCGGGGAGCTGTTTTTT.

In this sample, this clone turned up a few times. CDR3 loop: CASSEGGHPATDTQYF. CDR3 coding DNA: TGTGCCAGCAGTGAAGGGGGGCACCCTGCGACAGATACGCAGTATTTT. V gene TRBV25-1 combines with J gene TRBJ2-3, with D possibly called TRBD1 or TRBD2 (6 bases each). The CDR3 is 16 residues long. The germline gives CDR1 MGHDK, CDR2 SYGVNS. V lost 2 bases to trimming and J lost 3 bases, with 15 bases between them.

The chain links TRBV7-9 to TRBJ1-1; no firm D call. The CDR3 covers 13 residues. Between the trimmed V and J ends, which lost 2 bases and 1 base, there was a span of 5 bases. Germline CDR1 is SEHNR and CDR2 is FQNEAQ (reference sequence). CDR3 DNA sequence: TGTGCCAGCAGCTTAAGAGGGAACACTGAAGCTTTCTTT. It translates to CASSLRGNTEAFF.

This clone was recorded a few times. For the CDR3, the DNA is TGTGCCAGCAGCCAAGATAGAAGGACTGAAGCTTTCTTT. Translated, it gives CASSQDRRTEAFF. The V gene is TRBV14, the J gene TRBJ1-1; unclear D gene. Trimming pared 0 bases from V and 5 bases from J, leaving 7 bases between. The CDR3 is 13 residues long. Germline V gene data show CDR1 as SGHDN and CDR2 as FVKESK.

CDR3 bases: TGTGCCAGCAGCCCTTGGGGACAGGGAGATGGCTACACCTTC. This translates into CASSPWGQGDGYTF. This chain links TRBV7-9 with TRBJ1-2; 9 bases fit TRBD1. Germline-derived CDR1 and CDR2 are SEHNR and FQNEAQ (reference sequence). The junction had 7 bases not matched to a gene; V was cut back by 5 bases and J by 6 bases. The CDR3 covers 14 residues.

The V and J genes are TRBV7-6 and TRBJ2-3; no clear D gene. V was clipped by 1 base and J by 8 bases, with 7 bases between them. The CDR3 has 12 residues. From germline, CDR1 is SGHVS and CDR2 FNYEAQ. The CDR3 sequence: CASSLGYGTQYF. The CDR3, as DNA: TGTGCCAGCAGCTTAGGTTACGGTACGCAGTATTTT.

The CDR3 DNA reads as TGCGCCAGCAGCCAACTAGCGGAGGGCTACACCGGGGAGCTGTTTTTT. Its protein product is CASSQLAEGYTGELFF. V is TRBV4-3 and J is TRBJ2-2, with 7 bases lining up with TRBD2. Germline CDR1 is LGHNA and CDR2 is YSLEER. With 2 bases clipped from V and 3 bases from J, the junction kept 6 bases outside the gene matches. This CDR3 has 16 amino acids.

DNA for the CDR3: TGTGCCAGCTCACCTAGGGGGCTAGCGTCAAAAAACATTCAGTACTTC. Residues: CASSPRGLASKNIQYF. The chain carries TRBV18 and TRBJ2-4, with D tentatively TRBD1 (7 bases). The CDR3 is made up of 16 amino acids. Trimming left V 3 bases short and J 4 bases short, with 16 bases between. CDR1 KGHSH and CDR2 LQKENI come from the germline V gene. The full variable domain, completed using reference TRBV18 and TRBJ2-4, is NAGVMQNPRHLVRRRGQEARLRCSPMKGHSHVYWYRQLPEEGLKFMVYLQKENIIDESGMPKERFSAEFPKEGPSILRIQQVVRGDSAAYFCASSPRGLASKNIQYFGAGTRLSVL.

The chain is built from TRBV28 and TRBJ2-3, with D perhaps given as TRBD1 or TRBD2 (5 bases each). This CDR3 is 14 amino acids long. Trimming took 6 bases from V and 11 from J, leaving 21 bases between them. The V gene's germline CDR1 is MDHEN and CDR2 SYDVKM. For the CDR3, the DNA is TGTGCCAGCAGAAATAGGGGACCTCCCATCGAGCAGTATTTT. This sequence encodes CASRNRGPPIEQYF.

The chain has TRBV7-9 and TRBJ2-7, with 8 bases identical to TRBD2. The V and J ends lost 1 base and 3 bases, in that order; junction bases with no gene match: 5. This CDR3 comprises 15 residues. Germline V CDR1 and CDR2: SEHNR, FQNEAQ (reference sequence). The CDR3 reads CASSLDAGRVYEQYF. The CDR3 DNA reads TGTGCCAGCAGCTTAGATGCCGGGAGGGTCTACGAGCAGTACTTC.

The chain recombines TRBV5-5 with TRBJ2-7; D might be TRBD1 (6 bases). The V gene lost 2 bases and the J gene lost 5 bases, with 11 bases spanning the gap. CDR3 length equals 13 residues. CDR1 is SGHKS, CDR2 YYEKEE, per germline (reference sequence). The CDR3 spells CASSLLQGNEQYV. CDR3 nucleotide sequence: TGTGCCAGCAGCTTACTACAGGGTAACGAGCAGTACGTC.

As concerns this clone: Other DNA sequences in the sample encode the same CDR3. The CDR3 loop reads CATSRDSGYEQYV. In DNA form, the CDR3 reads TGTGCCACCAGCAGAGATTCAGGCTACGAGCAGTACGTC. The V and J genes are TRBV15 and TRBJ2-7; D ambiguous. Trimming took off 0 bases at V and 3 bases at J, with 6 bases between the two ends. Germline CDR1 and CDR2: LNHNV and YYDKDF (reference sequence). The CDR3 is 13 residues long.

J is TRBJ2-7 and V is TRBV10-3, with 7 bases matching TRBD1. Unmatched junction bases numbered 3, after V lost 6 bases and J lost 1 base. The germline CDR1 and CDR2 sequences are ENHRY and SYGVKD. CDR3 length: 13 amino acids. The CDR3 nucleotides read TGTGCCATCAGAATGGACAGGTCCTACGAGCAGTACGTC. Protein: CAIRMDRSYEQYV.

This clone was counted between two and nine times. The rearrangement joins TRBV30 to TRBJ2-2; no clear D gene. CDR1 and CDR2 (germline): GTSNPN, SVGIG (reference sequence). This CDR3 has 14 amino acids. The V end lost 7 bases, the J end lost 1 base, and 13 bases lay between the germline ends. The CDR3 protein is CAYKIPGNTGELFF. In nucleotides, the CDR3 is TGTGCCTATAAGATCCCCGGGAACACCGGGGAGCTGTTTTTT.

This clone was counted a few times. This chain links TRBV7-9 with TRBJ1-5; the match to TRBD1 covers 7 bases. The length of the CDR3 is 14 residues. Germline assignment: CDR1 SEHNR and CDR2 FQNEAQ (reference sequence). After removal of 8 bases from V and 6 bases from J, the junction contained 10 bases not matched to a gene. As DNA, the CDR3 is TGTGCCAGCGCTGTACAGGGGTCCCTTCAGCCCCAGCATTTT. Translating it yields CASAVQGSLQPQHF.

The chain links TRBV9 to TRBJ2-1, with TRBD1 identical over 11 bases. Per germline, CDR1 SGDLS and CDR2 YYNGEE. The CDR3 has 16 amino acids. The V gene end was trimmed by 3 bases and the J gene end by 3 bases; junction bases not matched to a gene: 5. The CDR3 protein is CASSATGQGGYNEQFF. For the CDR3, the DNA is TGTGCCAGCAGCGCGACGGGACAGGGGGGCTACAATGAGCAGTTCTTC.

The genes are TRBV6-6 and TRBJ1-2; D is unclear. There are 15 residues in the CDR3. Germline CDR1 MNHNY, CDR2 SVGAGI (reference sequence). Trimming took off 2 bases at V and 4 bases at J, with 14 bases between the two ends. Here the CDR3 DNA reads TGTGCCAGCAGTTACGGTTCGGGTTTAGGCTATGGCTACACCTTC. This sequence encodes CASSYGSGLGYGYTF.